These T cell receptor beta chains were read from a single sample in a study of T cell responses to AZD1222 COVID-19 vaccine. Libraries were prepared by immunoSEQ multiplex PCR; TCRdb keeps only in-frame clonotypes and omits some of them. The table lists 150,000 to 200,000 clones, approximately 90% of them singletons. The sequenced sample was peripheral blood, obtained on day 0 of AZD1222 vaccination. These receptor sequences come from an adult in good health. Both conserved end residues are part of each CDR3. The D gene is left open where the match is weak. Size values are once, few and many counts, or a class for expanded clones, and some rows have none.

TRBJ2-7	16	TRBD2	TRBV5-1	NA	TGCGCCAGCACAAAACAACCGGGACTAGTGTCCTACGAGCAGTACTTC	CASTKQPGLVSYEQYF
TRBJ2-5	12	NA	TRBV28	once	TGTGCCAGCAGTCCTGGACAGCCTTCCCAGTACTTC	CASSPGQPSQYF
TRBJ1-1	15	NA	TRBV28	NA	TGTGCCAGCAGTTTATGGGCGGGGGCTAACACTGAAGCTTTCTTT	CASSLWAGANTEAFF
TRBJ2-3	13	NA	TRBV28	once	TGTGCCACCTCGGGGCGGACTTCAGATACGCAGTATTTT	CATSGRTSDTQYF
TRBJ1-2	13	NA	TRBV27	NA	TGTGCCAGCAGTTGGAAGGGTGACTATGGCTACACCTTC	CASSWKGDYGYTF
TRBJ1-2	17	NA	TRBV7-6	NA	TGTGCCAGCACCTCTGGGGGTAAGAAAGGGCGTAACTATGGCTACACCTTC	CASTSGGKKGRNYGYTF
TRBJ2-2	13	NA	TRBV18	NA	TGTGCCAGCTCACCGGCGGACTTCGGGGAGCTGTTTTTT	CASSPADFGELFF
TRBJ1-2	14	TRBD1	TRBV5-6	NA	TGTGCCAGCAGCTCCCCAGGGGGAGCCTATGGCTACACCTTC	CASSSPGGAYGYTF
TRBJ1-1	14	TRBD1	TRBV29-1	NA	TGCAGCGTTAGGGCTGCAGGGGGGAGCACTGAAGCTTTCTTT	CSVRAAGGSTEAFF
TRBJ2-3	14	NA	TRBV5-1	NA	TGCGCCAGCGTGGCGGGACCCAGCACAGATACGCAGTATTTT	CASVAGPSTDTQYF
TRBJ1-3	15	NA	TRBV5-4	NA	TGTGCCAGCAGCTTCGACAGTAGCTCTGGAAACACCATATATTTT	CASSFDSSSGNTIYF
TRBJ2-2	14	NA	TRBV10-3	NA	TGTGCCATCAGTGAGTCGAGGTTCTCCGGGGAGCTGTTTTTT	CAISESRFSGELFF
TRBJ2-3	13	NA	TRBV9	NA	TGTGCCAGCAGCGACCTTCAAACAGATACGCAGTATTTT	CASSDLQTDTQYF
TRBJ2-2	12	NA	TRBV6-2/TRBV6-3	NA	TGTGCCAGCAGTTCGACAGCCGGGGAGCTGTTTTTT	CASSSTAGELFF
TRBJ2-7	12	NA	TRBV2	NA	TGTGCCAGCAGCCGGATCTCCTACGAGCAGTACTTC	CASSRISYEQYF
TRBJ1-1	12	NA	TRBV5-1	NA	TGCGCCAGCAGCTTTACAGGATACGAAGCTTTCTTT	CASSFTGYEAFF
TRBJ2-7	13	NA	TRBV6-6	NA	TGTGCCAGCAGTGGGGACCTCCGGGGCGAGCAGTACTTC	CASSGDLRGEQYF
TRBJ1-2	13	NA	TRBV2	NA	TGTGCCAGCTGGACAGACTCTAACTATGGCTACACCTTC	CASWTDSNYGYTF
TRBJ2-1	16	TRBD2	TRBV11-2	NA	TGTGCCAGCAGACCGACTAGCGGGGGGGCCCACAATGAGCAGTTCTTC	CASRPTSGGAHNEQFF
TRBJ2-3	13	NA	TRBV19	NA	TGTGCCAGTAGTATTATTCCGTCAGATACGCAGTATTTT	CASSIIPSDTQYF
TRBJ1-5	15	NA	TRBV27	NA	TGTGCCAGCAGTTCCTCAAAACAGGGAAATCAGCCCCAGCATTTT	CASSSSKQGNQPQHF
TRBJ1-2	15	NA	TRBV5-4	NA	TGTGCCAGCAGCTTAGTCAGGGGACCGGCCTATGGCTACACCTTC	CASSLVRGPAYGYTF
TRBJ2-3	18	TRBD2	TRBV9	NA	TGTGCCAGCAGCGTAGTCGGCTCTAGCGGGACCGGCACAGATACGCAGTATTTT	CASSVVGSSGTGTDTQYF
TRBJ2-3	14	NA	TRBV30	NA	TGTGCCTGGATGGGTGGGAGAGGAGCAGATACGCAGTATTTT	CAWMGGRGADTQYF
TRBJ2-2	17	TRBD2	TRBV5-1	NA	TGCGCCAGCAGCTCTTTTAGCGGGGGGCCAGGAACCGGGGAGCTGTTTTTT	CASSSFSGGPGTGELFF
TRBJ2-7	16	TRBD1	TRBV6-5	NA	TGTGCCAGCAGTTACTCGTATGGACAGGGTGCCTACGAGCAGTACTTC	CASSYSYGQGAYEQYF
TRBJ1-1	16	TRBD1	TRBV5-1	once	TGCGCCAGCAGCAACCCTGGCAGGGGGAGGAACACTGAAGCTTTCTTT	CASSNPGRGRNTEAFF
TRBJ1-1	11	NA	TRBV6-5	NA	TGTGCCAGCAGTTGGAACACTGAAGCTTTCTTT	CASSWNTEAFF
TRBJ2-1	13	TRBD2	TRBV2	NA	TGTGCCAGCAAGTCTAGCGGGGGGAATGAGCAGTTCTTC	CASKSSGGNEQFF
TRBJ2-7	13	NA	TRBV7-2	few	TGTGCCAGCAGCTTAGAACGGCGCCGCGAGCAGTACTTC	CASSLERRREQYF
TRBJ2-7	14	NA	TRBV28	NA	TGTGCCAGCAATACAGCCCCAGGGTCCTACGAGCAGTACTTC	CASNTAPGSYEQYF
TRBJ2-6	16	NA	TRBV7-6	NA	TGTGCCAGCAGCTTAATGAAGGCAGGCGGGGCCAACGTCCTGACTTTC	CASSLMKAGGANVLTF
TRBJ1-2	21	NA	TRBV19	NA	TGTGCCAGTAGTATTGCCCTAATACTCGACAGGAAAAAGAACGGGAACTATGGCTACACCTTC	CASSIALILDRKKNGNYGYTF
TRBJ2-5	14	TRBD2	TRBV6-5	NA	TGTGCCAGCCGGGTAGCGGGGACTACCGGGACCCAGTACTTC	CASRVAGTTGTQYF
TRBJ2-5	15	TRBD2	TRBV20-1	NA	TGCAGTGCTAGTTTTCCTAGCGGGTCCCAAGAGACCCAGTACTTC	CSASFPSGSQETQYF
TRBJ1-3	14	NA	TRBV27	NA	TGTGCCAGCAGTTTAGGCGGCTCTGGAAACACCATATATTTT	CASSLGGSGNTIYF
TRBJ2-3	19	TRBD2	TRBV5-4	NA	TGTGCCAGCAGCTTGGCCCGGGGGAGCGGGGGGTCTGGCACAGATACGCAGTATTTT	CASSLARGSGGSGTDTQYF
TRBJ1-2	16	TRBD1	TRBV7-9	NA	TGTGCCAGCAGCTTAGCGGGGCTCCGGGACAGTAGGGGCTACACCTTC	CASSLAGLRDSRGYTF
TRBJ2-7	13	NA	TRBV19	NA	TGTGCCACGAGGGGGGTTGGAAGCTACGAGCAGTACTTC	CATRGVGSYEQYF
TRBJ1-1	13	NA	TRBV6-5	once	TGTGCCAGCAGACTCAGGGGTGACACTGAAGCTTTCTTT	CASRLRGDTEAFF
TRBJ2-3	15	NA	TRBV7-2	NA	TGTGCCAGCAGCAGAGGGACCGGTTCCACAGATACGCAGTATTTT	CASSRGTGSTDTQYF
TRBJ2-5	14	NA	TRBV7-2	NA	TGTGCCAGCAGCTTAGTGCAGGGTCAGGAGACCCAGTACTTC	CASSLVQGQETQYF
TRBJ2-7	16	TRBD2	TRBV18	NA	TGTGCCAGCTCACCAGGGACTAGCGGGAGACTCAACGAGCAGTACTTC	CASSPGTSGRLNEQYF
TRBJ2-5	14	NA	TRBV18	NA	TGTGCCAGCTCTCTAGGAGCGGACCAAGAGACCCAGTACTTC	CASSLGADQETQYF
TRBJ2-5	14	NA	TRBV5-4	once	TGTGCCAGCAGCTTCAACAGGGGAGGGGGGACCCAGTACTTC	CASSFNRGGGTQYF
TRBJ2-3	15	NA	TRBV5-4	NA	TGTGCCAGCAGCCCCGGACGAGCCGATCCAGATACGCAGTATTTT	CASSPGRADPDTQYF
TRBJ2-1	15	TRBD2	TRBV9	NA	TGTGCCAGCAGCGCGGGACTACAGCAAGGCGATGAGCAGTTCTTC	CASSAGLQQGDEQFF
TRBJ1-6	14	TRBD1	TRBV28	NA	TGTGCCAGCAGTACCGGGACAGCCAATTCACCCCTCCACTTT	CASSTGTANSPLHF